The clone carrying this T cell receptor (beta chain) was seen repeatedly, ten times or more. No antigen is known for it. The entry originates in a study of T cells in Graves' hyperthyroidism and ophthalmopathy. RNA transcripts gave rise to amplified TCR beta CDR3 regions. RT-PCR in the first round (using the HTBI primer set) targeted the TCR CDR3. TCRdb independently ran MiXCR on the multiplex PCR reads; one entry per CDR3 protein. This sample carries 500,000 to 650,000 distinct CDR3 sequences, around 20% of them seen once, and the ten largest clones take roughly 47%. Findings and caveats of the study: Clonotypes that were expanded in thyroid above 0.001 mostly appeared in blood too.

Germline CDR1 is SGHAT and CDR2 is FQNNGV. The CDR3 spans 13 residues. V lost 5 bases and J lost 10; bases outside the gene matches: 8. Clinical symptoms, serum thyroxine, TRAb, thyroid ultrasound and orbital computed tomography informed diagnoses. The authors obtained PBMCs from over 8.5 ml of fresh peripheral blood. The V call is TRBV11-2, the J call TRBJ2-1, with 7 positions matching TRBD2. This clonotype originated in a middle-aged man with Graves' ophthalmopathy. The specimen was blood. Here the CDR3 DNA reads TGTGCCAGCAGCCCTTCTACTAGCGTCGAGCAGTTCTTC. Translated, it gives CASSPSTSVEQFF. The variable domain in full, completed from reference TRBV11-2 and TRBJ2-1, reads EAGVAQSPRYKIIEKRQSVAFWCNPISGHATLYWYQQILGQGPKLLIQFQNNGVVDDSQLPKDRFSAERLKGVDSTLKIQPAKLEDSAVYLCASSPSTSVEQFFGPGTRLTVL.